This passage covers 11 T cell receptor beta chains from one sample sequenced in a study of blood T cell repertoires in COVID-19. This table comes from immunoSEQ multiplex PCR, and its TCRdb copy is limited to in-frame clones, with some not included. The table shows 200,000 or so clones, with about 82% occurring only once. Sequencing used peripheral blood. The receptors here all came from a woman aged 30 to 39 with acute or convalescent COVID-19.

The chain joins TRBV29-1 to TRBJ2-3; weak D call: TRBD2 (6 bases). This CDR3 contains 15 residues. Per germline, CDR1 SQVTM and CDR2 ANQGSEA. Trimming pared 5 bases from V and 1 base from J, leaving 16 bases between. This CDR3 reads CSVYGGGIGTDTQYF. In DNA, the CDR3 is TGCAGCGTTTACGGGGGAGGAATTGGCACAGATACGCAGTATTTT.

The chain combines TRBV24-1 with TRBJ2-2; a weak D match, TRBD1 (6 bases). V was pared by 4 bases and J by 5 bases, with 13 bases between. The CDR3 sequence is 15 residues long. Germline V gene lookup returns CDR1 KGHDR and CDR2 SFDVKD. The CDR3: CATSDPDRGTGELFF. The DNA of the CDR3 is TGTGCCACCAGTGACCCGGACAGAGGGACCGGGGAGCTGTTTTTT.

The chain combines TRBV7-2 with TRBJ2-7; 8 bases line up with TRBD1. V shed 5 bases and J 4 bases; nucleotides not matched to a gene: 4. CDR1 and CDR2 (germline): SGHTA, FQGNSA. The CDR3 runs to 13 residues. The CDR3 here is CASSLRGLYEQYF. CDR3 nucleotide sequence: TGTGCCAGCAGCCTCAGGGGGCTGTACGAGCAGTACTTC.

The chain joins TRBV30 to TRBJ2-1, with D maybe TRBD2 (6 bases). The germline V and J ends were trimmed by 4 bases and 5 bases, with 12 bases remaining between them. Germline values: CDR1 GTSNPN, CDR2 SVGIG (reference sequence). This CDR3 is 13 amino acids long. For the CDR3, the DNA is TGTGCCTGGATGGGGCGGGGACACAATGAGCAGTTCTTC. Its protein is CAWMGRGHNEQFF.

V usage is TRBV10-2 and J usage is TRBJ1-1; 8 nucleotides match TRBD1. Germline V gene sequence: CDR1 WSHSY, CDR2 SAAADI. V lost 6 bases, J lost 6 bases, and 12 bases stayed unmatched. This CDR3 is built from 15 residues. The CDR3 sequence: CASSLRQGRVPEAFF. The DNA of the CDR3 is TGCGCCAGCAGCCTAAGACAGGGGAGAGTCCCTGAAGCTTTCTTT.

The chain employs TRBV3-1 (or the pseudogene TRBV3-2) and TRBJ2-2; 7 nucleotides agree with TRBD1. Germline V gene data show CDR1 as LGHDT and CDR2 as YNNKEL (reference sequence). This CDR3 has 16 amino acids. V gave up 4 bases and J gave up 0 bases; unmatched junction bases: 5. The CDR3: CASSLRDRSNTGELFF. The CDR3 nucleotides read TGTGCCAGCAGCCTGAGGGACAGATCGAACACCGGGGAGCTGTTTTTT.

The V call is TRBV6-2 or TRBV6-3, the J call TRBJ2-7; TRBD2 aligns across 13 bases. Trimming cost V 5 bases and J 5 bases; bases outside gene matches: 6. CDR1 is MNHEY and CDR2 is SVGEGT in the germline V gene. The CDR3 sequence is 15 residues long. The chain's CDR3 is CASSRLAGGKDEQYF. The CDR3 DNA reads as TGTGCCAGCAGTAGACTAGCGGGAGGAAAGGACGAGCAGTACTTC.

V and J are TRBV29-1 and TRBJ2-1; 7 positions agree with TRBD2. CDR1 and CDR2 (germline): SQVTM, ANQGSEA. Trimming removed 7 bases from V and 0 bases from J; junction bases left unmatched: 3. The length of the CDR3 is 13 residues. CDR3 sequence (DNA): TGCAGCGGGAGCGGGACCTCCTACAATGAGCAGTTCTTC. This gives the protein CSGSGTSYNEQFF.

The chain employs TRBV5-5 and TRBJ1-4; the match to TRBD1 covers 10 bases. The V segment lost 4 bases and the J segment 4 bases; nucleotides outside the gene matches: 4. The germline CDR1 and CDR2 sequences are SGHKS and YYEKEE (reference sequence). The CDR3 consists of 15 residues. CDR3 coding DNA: TGTGCCAGCAGCGGAGGACAGGGGGGTAATGAAAAACTGTTTTTT. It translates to CASSGGQGGNEKLFF.

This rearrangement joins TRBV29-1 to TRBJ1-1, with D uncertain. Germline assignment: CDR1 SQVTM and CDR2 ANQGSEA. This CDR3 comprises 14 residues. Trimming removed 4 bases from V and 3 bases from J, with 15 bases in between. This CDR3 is CSVVWAGLDTEAFF. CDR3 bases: TGCAGCGTTGTGTGGGCAGGATTGGACACTGAAGCTTTCTTT.

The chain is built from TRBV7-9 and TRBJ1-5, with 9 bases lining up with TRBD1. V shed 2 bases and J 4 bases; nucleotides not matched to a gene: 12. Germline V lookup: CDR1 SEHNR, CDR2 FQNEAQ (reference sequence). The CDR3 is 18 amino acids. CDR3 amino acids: CASSLQNGDRAFNQPQHF. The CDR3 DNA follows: TGTGCCAGCAGCTTACAGAATGGGGACAGGGCCTTTAATCAGCCCCAGCATTTT.